Below, 13 T cell receptor beta chains from the same sample are listed, as sequenced in a study of T cell repertoires in cytomegalovirus infection. MiXCR was run by TCRdb on the reads, yielding one entry per CDR3 protein. This sample has 80,000 or so distinct CDR3 sequences; around 37% occur once, and the top ten carry approximately 93%. No antigens are known for them. The sequencing here drew on CD8+ T cells from cultured PBMCs, taken from culture after CMV antigen stimulation. The receptors derive from a human donor in good health (CMV status not recorded). Some clones in this sample may be carry-over from other donors' samples.

V gene TRBV7-2 combines with J gene TRBJ1-4, with D unresolved. The CDR3 sequence is 15 residues long. The germline gives CDR1 SGHTA, CDR2 FQGNSA. Trimming took 5 bases from V and 3 from J, leaving 13 bases between them. CDR3 loop: CASSPTPQPNEKLFF. The CDR3, as DNA: TGTGCCAGCAGCCCGACCCCGCAGCCTAATGAAAAACTGTTTTTT.

This clonotype occurred a few times. The chain joins TRBV10-3 to TRBJ1-1, with D unclear. The germline V gene has CDR1 ENHRY and CDR2 SYGVKD. V lost 2 bases, J lost 7 bases, and 8 bases lay in between. This CDR3 spans 12 amino acids. CDR3 protein: CAISEGYGEAFF. Written as DNA, the CDR3 is TGTGCCATCAGTGAGGGGTACGGTGAAGCTTTCTTT.

V is TRBV6-6 and J is TRBJ2-5; TRBD1 matches 9 bases. The trim removed 1 base at V and 3 bases at J, leaving 15 bases unmatched. Germline V CDR1 and CDR2: MNHNY, SVGAGI (reference sequence). The CDR3 is made up of 19 amino acids. The DNA for the CDR3 is TGTGCCAGCAGTTACTTCCGACCCCCGAGGACAGGGGAAGAAGAGACCCAGTACTTC. Translation gives CASSYFRPPRTGEEETQYF.

The V call is TRBV7-8, the J call TRBJ2-1; the D is unclear. The V end lost 5 bases, the J end lost 9 bases, and 8 bases lay between the germline ends. The CDR3 totals 11 residues. Germline CDR1 SGHVS, CDR2 FQNEAQ. Here the CDR3 reads CASSPLVEQFF. In nucleotides, the CDR3 is TGTGCCAGCAGCCCGCTCGTTGAGCAGTTCTTC.

The chain employs TRBV11-3 and TRBJ2-1; D is ambiguous. From germline, CDR1 is SGHNT and CDR2 YENEEA. Trimming removed 2 bases at V and 7 bases at J, with 12 bases between. This CDR3 is built from 14 residues. The DNA for the CDR3 is TGTGCCAGCAGCTTAAGGGCCGAAGATAATGAGCAGTTCTTC. Translation gives CASSLRAEDNEQFF.

CDR3 nucleotide sequence: TGCAGCGTTGACCCTGGGGCCAACGTCCTGACTTTC. It codes for CSVDPGANVLTF. The chain has TRBV29-1 and TRBJ2-6; D unclear. V shed 3 bases and J shed 2 bases, with 2 bases lying between them. From germline, CDR1 is SQVTM and CDR2 ANQGSEA. The length of the CDR3 is 12 residues.

In this sample, this clonotype turned up many times. The chain links TRBV7-9 to TRBJ1-1, with D unresolved. Germline assignment: CDR1 SEHNR and CDR2 FQNEAQ (reference sequence). The CDR3 totals 16 residues. V dropped 3 bases and J dropped 4 bases, with 18 bases sitting between them. The DNA for the CDR3 is TGTGCCAGCAGCTTTAACCCACTACAGTTAGGCACTGAAGCTTTCTTT. It translates to CASSFNPLQLGTEAFF.

There are a few counts of this clonotype. The chain recombines TRBV6-5 with TRBJ2-2; D not certain. The V and J ends lost 3 bases and 0 bases respectively, with 8 bases between them. Germline V CDR1 and CDR2: MNHEY, SVGAGI. The CDR3 is 15 amino acids. CDR3 in amino acids: CASSYEGANTGELFF. DNA of the CDR3: TGTGCCAGCAGTTATGAAGGAGCGAACACCGGGGAGCTGTTTTTT.

The table lists this clonotype with a few counts. This sequence joins TRBV7-2 and TRBJ2-3; a possible D gene is TRBD2 (6 bases). This CDR3 has 15 amino acids. Germline CDR1 is SGHTA and CDR2 is FQGNSA. Trimming left V 5 bases short and J 2 bases short, with 14 bases between. This chain's CDR3 is CASSPRPGDTDTQYF. As DNA, the CDR3 is TGTGCCAGCAGCCCAAGGCCGGGAGACACAGATACGCAGTATTTT.

This clonotype was counted only a few times. The V and J genes are TRBV7-6 and TRBJ2-1, with 12 bases matching TRBD2. J was trimmed by 4 bases and V by 5 bases; bases with no gene match: 3. Germline assignment: CDR1 SGHVS and CDR2 FNYEAQ. CDR3 size: 15 residues. The CDR3 sequence is CASSPGLAGYNEQFF. The CDR3, as DNA: TGTGCCAGCAGCCCGGGACTAGCGGGTTACAATGAGCAGTTCTTC.

The chain employs TRBV27 and TRBJ2-1; TRBD2 aligns across 7 bases. Germline V gene sequence: CDR1 MNHEY, CDR2 SMNVEV (reference sequence). Germline trimming cut 6 bases from V and 9 bases from J; bases unmatched to any gene: 14. This CDR3 contains 15 residues. The CDR3 bases are TGTGCCAGCAGCGCCCCGGCAGCGGGGAAGAGTGAGCAGTTCTTC. This codes for CASSAPAAGKSEQFF.

This clonotype was detected only a few times. The chain combines TRBV7-9 with TRBJ2-1; 10 bases agree with TRBD2. The CDR3 sequence is 20 residues long. V was pared by 4 bases and J by 0 bases, with 15 bases of the junction left unmatched. Germline-derived CDR1 and CDR2 are SEHNR and FQNEAQ (reference sequence). CDR3 in amino acids: CASSSRNPSGGRSSYNEQFF. Written as DNA, the CDR3 is TGTGCCAGCAGCTCACGGAATCCTAGCGGGGGCCGGAGCTCCTACAATGAGCAGTTCTTC.

The chain joins TRBV12-3 or TRBV12-4 to TRBJ2-2, with 12 nucleotides matching TRBD2. Trimming removed 5 bases from V and 5 bases from J; junction bases left unmatched: 3. This CDR3 region has 15 residues. Here the CDR3 DNA reads TGTGCCAGCAGTCGACTAGCGGGGGCGACCGGGGAGCTGTTTTTT. It yields the protein CASSRLAGATGELFF.